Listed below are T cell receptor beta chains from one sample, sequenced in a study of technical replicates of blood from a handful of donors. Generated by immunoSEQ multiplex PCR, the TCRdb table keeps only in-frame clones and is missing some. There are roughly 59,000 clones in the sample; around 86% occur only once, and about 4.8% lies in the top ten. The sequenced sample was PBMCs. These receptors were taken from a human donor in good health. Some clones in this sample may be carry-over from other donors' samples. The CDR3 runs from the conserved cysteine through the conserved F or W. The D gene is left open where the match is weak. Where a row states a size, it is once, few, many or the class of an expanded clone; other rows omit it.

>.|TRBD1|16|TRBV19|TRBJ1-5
TGTGCCAGTAGTATTCCAGGGGGCTATAGCAATCAGCCCCAGCATTTT
CASSIPGGYSNQPQHF
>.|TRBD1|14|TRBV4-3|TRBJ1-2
TGCGCCAGCAGCCAGGAGACAGGGAGCTATGGCTACACCTTC
CASSQETGSYGYTF
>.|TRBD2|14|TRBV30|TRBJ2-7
TGTGCCTGGAACCCGGGACTAGCTTCCCACGAGCAGTACTTC
CAWNPGLASHEQYF
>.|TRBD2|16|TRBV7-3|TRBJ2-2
TGTGCCAGCAGCTTACTAAGCGGGAGTTTCACCGGGGAGCTGTTTTTT
CASSLLSGSFTGELFF
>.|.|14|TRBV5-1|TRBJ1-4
TGCGCCAGCAGCCCCGGACAGAGGGATGAAAAACTGTTTTTT
CASSPGQRDEKLFF
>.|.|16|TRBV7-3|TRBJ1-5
TGTGCCAGCAGCCGAACGACGGGGAGGGGCATCACGCCCCAGCATTTT
CASSRTTGRGITPQHF
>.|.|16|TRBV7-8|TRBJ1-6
TGTGCCAGCAGGCCGGGGGGGGTTCCTTATAATTCACCCCTCCACTTT
CASRPGGVPYNSPLHF
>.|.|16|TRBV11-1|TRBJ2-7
TGTGCCAGCAGCCATCGCGGGTCCCCGGTCCCCTACGAGCAGTACTTC
CASSHRGSPVPYEQYF
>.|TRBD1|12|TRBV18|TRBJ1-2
TGTGCCAGCTCACCAACAGGGGAGGGCTACACCTTC
CASSPTGEGYTF
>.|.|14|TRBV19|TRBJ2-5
TGTGCCAGTAGTCTCACGGAGTACCAAGAGACCCAGTACTTC
CASSLTEYQETQYF
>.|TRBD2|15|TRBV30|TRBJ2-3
TGTGCCTGGAGTGTACTAGCGGGGGGCACAGATACGCAGTATTTT
CAWSVLAGGTDTQYF
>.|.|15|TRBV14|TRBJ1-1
TGTGCCAGCAGCCGCGATACCCTCAAGAACACTGAAGCTTTCTTT
CASSRDTLKNTEAFF
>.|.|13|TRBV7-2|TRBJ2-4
TGTGCCAGCAGCTTAGTGCCGGGTAGTTTACAATACTTC
CASSLVPGSLQYF
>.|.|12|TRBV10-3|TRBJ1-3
TGTGCCATCAGTGCATCAGGAAACACCATATATTTT
CAISASGNTIYF
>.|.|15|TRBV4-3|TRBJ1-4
TGCGCCAGCAGCCAAGATCAGGGGCGTAGTGAAAAACTGTTTTTT
CASSQDQGRSEKLFF
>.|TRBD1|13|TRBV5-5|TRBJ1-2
TGTGCCACGAAGGACAGGGGGAACTATGGCTACACCTTC
CATKDRGNYGYTF
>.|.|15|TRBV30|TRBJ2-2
TGTGCCTGGAGCCGGACGGGGAAGAACACCGGGGAGCTGTTTTTT
CAWSRTGKNTGELFF
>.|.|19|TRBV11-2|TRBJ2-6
TGTGCCAGCAGCTCCTATTCCCGGGACAAACTCCCCGGGGCCAACGTCCTGACTTTC
CASSSYSRDKLPGANVLTF
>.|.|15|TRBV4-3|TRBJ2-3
TGCGCCAGCAGCCAAGATAGGGGCCGCACAGATACGCAGTATTTT
CASSQDRGRTDTQYF
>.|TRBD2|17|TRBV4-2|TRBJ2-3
TGTGCCAGCAGCCAAGTGCGGGGGGTATCTAGCACAGATACGCAGTATTTT
CASSQVRGVSSTDTQYF
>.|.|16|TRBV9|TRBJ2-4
TGTGCCAGCAGCGTAGATATCTCCTTAGCCAAAAACATTCAGTACTTC
CASSVDISLAKNIQYF
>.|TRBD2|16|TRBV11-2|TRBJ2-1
TGTGCCAGCATAGAACGGACTAGCGGGGGGAACAATGAGCAGTTCTTC
CASIERTSGGNNEQFF
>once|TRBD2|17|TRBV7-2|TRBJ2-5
TGTGCCAGCAGCCCCCCGGGGAGAAGAGCTAGCGGGGGGGCCCAGTACTTC
CASSPPGRRASGGAQYF
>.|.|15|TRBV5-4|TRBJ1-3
TGTGCCAGCAGCTTGGGAGGCTTCCCTGGAAACACCATATATTTT
CASSLGGFPGNTIYF
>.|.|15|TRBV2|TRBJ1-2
TGTGCCAGCAGTGGCTTACAGGGTCCTAACTATGGCTACACCTTC
CASSGLQGPNYGYTF
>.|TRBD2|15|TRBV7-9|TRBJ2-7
TGTGCCAGCAGCTCGGTTAGCGGGGCCGCCTACGAGCAGTACTTC
CASSSVSGAAYEQYF
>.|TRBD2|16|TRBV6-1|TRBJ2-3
TGTGCCAGCAGCGAAGGACTAGCGGGATTATCTAATACGCAGTATTTT
CASSEGLAGLSNTQYF
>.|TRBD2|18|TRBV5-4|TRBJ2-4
TGTGCCAGCAGCCCGGGACTAGCGGGGGGGCTCATCAAAAACATTCAGTACTTC
CASSPGLAGGLIKNIQYF
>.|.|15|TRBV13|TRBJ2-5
TGTGCCAGCAACGGACCCCCCAGGGGCCGAGAGACCCAGTACTTC
CASNGPPRGRETQYF
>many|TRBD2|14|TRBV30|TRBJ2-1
TGTGCCTGGAGATCCGGGGGGGCCTACAATGAGCAGTTCTTC
CAWRSGGAYNEQFF
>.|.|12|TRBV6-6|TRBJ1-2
TGTGCCAGCAGTTACCTAATCTATGGCTACACCTTC
CASSYLIYGYTF
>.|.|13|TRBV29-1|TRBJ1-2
TGCAGCGTTGCCGACAGCCCCATCCCTGGCTACACCTTC
CSVADSPIPGYTF
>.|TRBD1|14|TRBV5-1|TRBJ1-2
TGCGCCAGCAGCCCCCCTGGGACAGCCTATGGCTACACCTTC
CASSPPGTAYGYTF
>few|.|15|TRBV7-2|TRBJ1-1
TGTGCCAGCAGCTTATATCGGGAAAAGGGCACTGAAGCTTTCTTT
CASSLYREKGTEAFF
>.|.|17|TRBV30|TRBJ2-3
TGTGCCTGGAGTCGCTATGGAAGGGGCGCCCGCACAGATACGCAGTATTTT
CAWSRYGRGARTDTQYF
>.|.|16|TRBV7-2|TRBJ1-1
TGTGCCAGCAGCTCAGGCAAGGGAAGGGGGAACACTGAAGCTTTCTTT
CASSSGKGRGNTEAFF
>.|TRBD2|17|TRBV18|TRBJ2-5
TGTGCCAGCTCACCACCGTCGGTAGCGGGGGGGCAAAAGACCCAGTACTTC
CASSPPSVAGGQKTQYF
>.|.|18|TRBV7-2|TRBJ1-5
TGTGCCAGCAGCTTAGAGGCAGGCAGGAGGGGTTTTCACCAGCCCCAGCATTTT
CASSLEAGRRGFHQPQHF
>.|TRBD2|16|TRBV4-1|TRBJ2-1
TGCGCCAGCAGCGGGACTAGCGGGAAATACTACAATGAGCAGTTCTTC
CASSGTSGKYYNEQFF
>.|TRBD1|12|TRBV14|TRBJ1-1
TGTGCCAGCAGCCAAGGGCGGACAGGTGCTTTCTTT
CASSQGRTGAFF
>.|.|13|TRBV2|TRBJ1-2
TGTGCCAGCAGTGGATCTATTTACAGCTTTGGCACCTTC
CASSGSIYSFGTF
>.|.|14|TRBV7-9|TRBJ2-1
TGTGCCAGCAGCGCGGGACAGTCCTACAATGAGCAGTTCTTC
CASSAGQSYNEQFF
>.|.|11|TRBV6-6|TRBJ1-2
TGTGCCAGCAGGGTAACAGGATCCCCTTCCTTC
CASRVTGSPSF
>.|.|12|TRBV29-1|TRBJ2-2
TGCAGCGTTGGGGGAACAGGCGGGGAGCTGTTTTTT
CSVGGTGGELFF
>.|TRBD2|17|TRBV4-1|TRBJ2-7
TGCGCCAGCAGCCAAGAAGCGGAAGCGGGAGGGGTGTACGAGCAGTACTTC
CASSQEAEAGGVYEQYF
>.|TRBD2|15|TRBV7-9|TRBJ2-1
TGTGCCAGCAGTTTAGCGGGGGCCTCCTACAATGAGCAGTTCTTC
CASSLAGASYNEQFF